A selection of T cell receptor beta chains follows, all from one sample in a study of blood T cell repertoires in COVID-19. Generated by immunoSEQ multiplex PCR, the TCRdb table keeps only in-frame clones and is missing some. The data show 300,000 to 450,000 clones, 89% seen once. The sequencing input was peripheral blood. The receptors originated from a woman younger than 45 with COVID-19, enrolled during active disease. Each CDR3 is given with its conserved first and last residue. The D gene is left open where the match is weak. A clone size is listed for some rows: how often the clone was seen (once, few, many), or a class if it is expanded.

J: TRBJ2-7; size: once; D: NA; V: TRBV6-5; CDR3: CASSYSSAGSSYEQYF; DNA: TGTGCCAGCAGTTACTCGTCTGCGGGGAGCTCCTACGAGCAGTACTTC
J: TRBJ2-3; size: few; D: NA; V: TRBV18; CDR3: CASSPTSTDTQYF; DNA: TGTGCCAGCTCACCAACTAGCACAGATACGCAGTATTTT
J: TRBJ1-2; size: once; D: NA; V: TRBV20-1; CDR3: CSASGPGRRGGGYTF; DNA: TGCAGTGCTAGTGGCCCGGGCCGCCGGGGGGGTGGCTACACCTTC
J: TRBJ2-5; size: NA; D: NA; V: TRBV4-1; CDR3: CASSQDPERAQETQYF; DNA: TGCGCCAGCAGCCAAGATCCAGAGAGGGCCCAGGAGACCCAGTACTTC
J: TRBJ2-1; size: NA; D: TRBD1; V: TRBV5-6; CDR3: CASEIGTGVNEQFF; DNA: TGTGCCAGCGAAATCGGGACAGGGGTCAATGAGCAGTTCTTC
J: TRBJ2-7; size: NA; D: TRBD1; V: TRBV29-1; CDR3: CSVEEGQGDPYEQYF; DNA: TGCAGCGTTGAAGAAGGTCAGGGGGATCCCTACGAGCAGTACTTC
J: TRBJ2-4; size: NA; D: TRBD1; V: TRBV7-2; CDR3: CASSLYGTGGGIQYF; DNA: TGTGCCAGCAGCTTATATGGGACAGGGGGAGGCATTCAGTACTTC
J: TRBJ2-3; size: NA; D: TRBD2; V: TRBV10-1; CDR3: CASSRTSATDTQYF; DNA: TGCGCCAGCAGTCGGACTAGCGCCACGGATACGCAGTATTTT
J: TRBJ2-7; size: once; D: TRBD2; V: TRBV11-2; CDR3: CASSFGSGGAYEQYF; DNA: TGTGCCAGCAGCTTTGGTAGCGGGGGGGCCTACGAGCAGTACTTC
J: TRBJ2-1; size: NA; D: NA; V: TRBV11-3; CDR3: CASSLERDSRYNEQFF; DNA: TGTGCCAGCAGCTTAGAAAGGGACTCCCGATACAATGAGCAGTTCTTC
J: TRBJ2-7; size: few; D: TRBD1; V: TRBV6-2/TRBV6-3; CDR3: CASSWDRVYEQYF; DNA: TGTGCCAGCAGTTGGGACAGAGTCTACGAGCAGTACTTC
J: TRBJ1-2; size: once; D: NA; V: TRBV15; CDR3: CATSRVQGGGYTF; DNA: TGTGCCACCAGCAGAGTTCAGGGAGGGGGCTACACCTTC
J: TRBJ1-2; size: NA; D: NA; V: TRBV7-9; CDR3: CASGGGRGLFGYTF; DNA: TGTGCCAGCGGCGGTGGCAGGGGATTATTTGGCTACACCTTC
J: TRBJ2-1; size: NA; D: TRBD2; V: TRBV2; CDR3: CASTSFLAGEDNEQFF; DNA: TGTGCCAGCACTAGCTTTCTAGCGGGGGAGGACAATGAGCAGTTCTTC
J: TRBJ2-1; size: NA; D: TRBD2; V: TRBV18; CDR3: CASSPMVAGELSNEQFF; DNA: TGTGCCAGCTCACCAATGGTAGCGGGGGAACTTAGCAATGAGCAGTTCTTC
J: TRBJ2-7; size: NA; D: NA; V: TRBV28; CDR3: CASSLPGNSYEQYF; DNA: TGTGCCAGCAGTTTACCGGGAAACTCCTACGAGCAGTACTTC
J: TRBJ2-5; size: NA; D: TRBD2; V: TRBV6-5; CDR3: CASSYSGGSGETQYF; DNA: TGTGCCAGCAGTTACTCCGGGGGGTCAGGAGAGACCCAGTACTTC
J: TRBJ2-7; size: NA; D: TRBD1; V: TRBV5-6; CDR3: CASSLGQGAYEQYF; DNA: TGTGCCAGCAGCTTGGGACAGGGTGCCTACGAGCAGTACTTC
J: TRBJ1-5; size: NA; D: TRBD1; V: TRBV6-5; CDR3: CASSPRQGYNQPQHF; DNA: TGTGCCAGCAGTCCACGACAGGGCTACAATCAGCCCCAGCATTTT
J: TRBJ1-2; size: NA; D: NA; V: TRBV6-6; CDR3: CASSYEANYGYTF; DNA: TGTGCCAGCAGTTACGAGGCTAACTATGGCTACACCTTC
J: TRBJ2-5; size: NA; D: NA; V: TRBV4-1; CDR3: CASSQDFGETQYF; DNA: TGCGCCAGCAGCCAAGATTTTGGCGAGACCCAGTACTTC
J: TRBJ2-1; size: NA; D: NA; V: TRBV7-9; CDR3: CASSLGAGSGSRYNEQFF; DNA: TGTGCCAGCAGCTTAGGGGCAGGTAGCGGAAGCCGATACAATGAGCAGTTCTTC
J: TRBJ2-7; size: NA; D: TRBD2; V: TRBV2; CDR3: CASGGVTSAIYEQYF; DNA: TGTGCCAGCGGGGGGGTGACTAGCGCAATCTACGAGCAGTACTTC
J: TRBJ2-1; size: NA; D: NA; V: TRBV7-2; CDR3: CASSLDGTSYNEQFF; DNA: TGTGCCAGCAGCTTAGACGGGACAAGCTACAATGAGCAGTTCTTC
J: TRBJ1-2; size: NA; D: NA; V: TRBV9; CDR3: CASSGSLGGNGYTF; DNA: TGTGCCAGCAGCGGGTCCCTCGGAGGTAATGGCTACACCTTC
J: TRBJ1-2; size: NA; D: NA; V: TRBV7-2; CDR3: CASSSLTGANYGYTF; DNA: TGTGCCAGCAGCTCTCTGACAGGAGCTAACTATGGCTACACCTTC
J: TRBJ2-5; size: NA; D: TRBD1; V: TRBV5-4; CDR3: CASSFDRGELETQYF; DNA: TGTGCCAGCAGCTTTGACAGGGGAGAATTAGAGACCCAGTACTTC
J: TRBJ1-2; size: NA; D: TRBD1; V: TRBV5-1; CDR3: CASSFNGQDNYGYTF; DNA: TGCGCCAGCAGCTTTAATGGACAGGATAACTATGGCTACACCTTC
J: TRBJ2-1; size: NA; D: NA; V: TRBV11-3; CDR3: CASSPQDNEQFF; DNA: TGTGCCAGCAGCCCGCAGGACAATGAGCAGTTCTTC
J: TRBJ1-4; size: NA; D: TRBD1; V: TRBV6-1; CDR3: CASSETGTGSEKLFF; DNA: TGTGCCAGCAGTGAAACCGGGACAGGGAGTGAAAAACTGTTTTTT
J: TRBJ1-3; size: NA; D: TRBD1; V: TRBV6-5; CDR3: CASSLGQGTGNTIYF; DNA: TGTGCCAGCAGTTTGGGACAGGGGACTGGAAACACCATATATTTT
J: TRBJ1-1; size: NA; D: NA; V: TRBV11-3; CDR3: CASSPRARAEAFF; DNA: TGTGCCAGCAGCCCGCGGGCGAGGGCTGAAGCTTTCTTT
J: TRBJ2-3; size: NA; D: NA; V: TRBV7-9; CDR3: CASSTQGPSTDTQYF; DNA: TGTGCCAGCAGTACACAGGGCCCGAGCACAGATACGCAGTATTTT
J: TRBJ1-1; size: NA; D: NA; V: TRBV5-4; CDR3: CASSLPGLMNTEAFF; DNA: TGTGCCAGCAGCTTGCCCGGACTGATGAACACTGAAGCTTTCTTT
J: TRBJ1-5; size: NA; D: NA; V: TRBV9; CDR3: CASSVDGLQNQPQHF; DNA: TGTGCCAGCAGCGTAGATGGACTTCAAAATCAGCCCCAGCATTTT
J: TRBJ2-5; size: NA; D: NA; V: TRBV12-5; CDR3: CASGLALRETQYF; DNA: TGTGCTAGTGGTTTGGCACTTAGAGAGACCCAGTACTTC
J: TRBJ2-2; size: NA; D: TRBD2; V: TRBV9; CDR3: CASSVALAGGRGELFF; DNA: TGTGCCAGCAGCGTAGCCCTAGCGGGAGGGCGCGGGGAGCTGTTTTTT
J: TRBJ2-1; size: NA; D: NA; V: TRBV3-1/TRBV3-2; CDR3: CASSHAEPGEQFF; DNA: TGTGCCAGCAGCCACGCTGAGCCCGGGGAGCAGTTCTTC
J: TRBJ1-2; size: NA; D: NA; V: TRBV2; CDR3: CASSDLGLANYGYTF; DNA: TGTGCCAGCAGTGATCTCGGGTTAGCTAACTATGGCTACACCTTC
J: TRBJ2-3; size: NA; D: TRBD1; V: TRBV14; CDR3: CASSQGDSPSTDTQYF; DNA: TGTGCCAGCAGCCAAGGGGACAGTCCTAGCACAGATACGCAGTATTTT
J: TRBJ1-3; size: NA; D: NA; V: TRBV19; CDR3: CASSPRSSGNTIYF; DNA: TGTGCCAGTAGTCCCCGGAGCTCTGGAAACACCATATATTTT
J: TRBJ1-2; size: NA; D: NA; V: TRBV2; CDR3: CASSEKAYGYTF; DNA: TGTGCCAGCAGTGAGAAAGCCTATGGCTACACCTTC
J: TRBJ2-3; size: NA; D: TRBD1; V: TRBV2; CDR3: CASKTGFGTDTQYF; DNA: TGTGCCAGCAAGACAGGGTTCGGCACAGATACGCAGTATTTT
J: TRBJ1-1; size: NA; D: TRBD1; V: TRBV24-1; CDR3: CATSDINRGEAFF; DNA: TGTGCCACCAGTGACATAAACAGGGGAGAAGCTTTCTTT
J: TRBJ2-1; size: NA; D: TRBD2; V: TRBV20-1; CDR3: CSASPSGEQFF; DNA: TGCAGTGCTAGCCCTAGCGGAGAGCAGTTCTTC
J: TRBJ2-7; size: NA; D: NA; V: TRBV7-6; CDR3: CASSSWGRVRSEQYF; DNA: TGTGCCAGCAGCTCATGGGGCAGGGTAAGATCTGAGCAGTACTTC
J: TRBJ1-5; size: NA; D: NA; V: TRBV4-1; CDR3: CASSQAPPGGDRNQPQHF; DNA: TGCGCCAGCAGCCAAGCCCCACCGGGGGGAGATCGCAATCAGCCCCAGCATTTT
J: TRBJ1-2; size: NA; D: NA; V: TRBV13; CDR3: CASSSPQGYGYTF; DNA: TGTGCCAGCAGCTCACCCCAGGGCTATGGCTACACCTTC
J: TRBJ2-3; size: NA; D: TRBD1; V: TRBV5-4; CDR3: CASSLEGQGADTQYF; DNA: TGTGCCAGCAGCTTGGAGGGCCAGGGGGCGGATACGCAGTATTTT
J: TRBJ1-1; size: once; D: TRBD1; V: TRBV28; CDR3: CASIRQGDEAFF; DNA: TGTGCCAGCATCCGACAGGGAGATGAAGCTTTCTTT